This T cell receptor (beta chain) stems from a study of cytomegalovirus exposure and HLA in healthy donors. Overall study findings and caveats: The study recorded 164 TCR beta chains that were cytomegalovirus-associated. Apparent HLA restriction characterized most CMV-associated TCR beta chains in a later analysis. Association of 16,951 TCR beta sequences with HLA alleles was found at 0.05 false discovery rate in a later analysis. TCR beta V- and J-gene trimming was later associated with a missense DCLRE1C variant.

Of note for this clone: The antigen is unknown.

The CDR3 runs 12 residues. V was shortened by 5 bases and J by 6 bases, with 11 bases between the two germline ends. From germline, CDR1 is SQVTM and CDR2 ANQGSEA. PCR amplification relied on 60 Vbeta primers (plus 13 Jbeta primers). The repertoire was sequenced with immunoSEQ multiplex PCR; TCRdb's copy has only in-frame clones and lacks some. The sample has some 110,000 clones, roughly two thirds seen once; the top ten hold roughly 2.8%. Sequenced input: PBMCs. The chain carries TRBV29-1 and TRBJ2-1; no clear D. This receptor was taken from a female donor in good health and CMV-seronegative. As DNA, the CDR3 is TGCAGCGTTAGCGAGGCAGTCAATGAGCAGTTCTTC. Its protein product is CSVSEAVNEQFF.